This record looks at one T cell receptor beta chain sequence and its context. The sample is drawn from a study of blood T cell repertoires in COVID-19. The repertoire was sequenced with immunoSEQ multiplex PCR; TCRdb's copy has only in-frame clones and lacks some. The sample records more than 300,000 clones, 88% being singletons. With 3 bases removed from V and 4 bases from J, the gap between germline ends came to 15 bases. CDR1 MDHEN and CDR2 SYDVKM come from the germline V gene. The CDR3 has 15 amino acids. Sequenced sample: PBMCs or T cells enriched from blood (not recorded which). The receptor was derived from a young woman who had recovered from COVID-19. The genes are TRBV28 and TRBJ1-2; D is uncertain. Here the CDR3 reads CASSFMAGYLYGYTF. CDR3 nucleotide sequence: TGTGCCAGCAGTTTCATGGCGGGGTACCTCTATGGCTACACCTTC.